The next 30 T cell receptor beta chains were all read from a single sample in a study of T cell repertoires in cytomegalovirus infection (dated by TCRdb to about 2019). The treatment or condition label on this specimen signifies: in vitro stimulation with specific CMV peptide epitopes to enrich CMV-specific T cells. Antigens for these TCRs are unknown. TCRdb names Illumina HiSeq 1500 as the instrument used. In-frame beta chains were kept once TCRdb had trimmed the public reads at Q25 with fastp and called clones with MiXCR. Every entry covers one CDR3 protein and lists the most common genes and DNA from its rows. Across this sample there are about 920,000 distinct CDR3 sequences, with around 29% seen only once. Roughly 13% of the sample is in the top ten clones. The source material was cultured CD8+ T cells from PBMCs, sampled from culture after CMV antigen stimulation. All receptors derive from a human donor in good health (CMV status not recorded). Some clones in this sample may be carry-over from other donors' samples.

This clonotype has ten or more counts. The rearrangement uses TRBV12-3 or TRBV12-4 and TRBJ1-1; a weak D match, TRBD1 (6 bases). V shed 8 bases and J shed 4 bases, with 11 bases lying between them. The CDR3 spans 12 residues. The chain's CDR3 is CASRQGSTEAFF. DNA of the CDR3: TGTGCCAGCCGTCAGGGGAGCACTGAAGCTTTCTTT.

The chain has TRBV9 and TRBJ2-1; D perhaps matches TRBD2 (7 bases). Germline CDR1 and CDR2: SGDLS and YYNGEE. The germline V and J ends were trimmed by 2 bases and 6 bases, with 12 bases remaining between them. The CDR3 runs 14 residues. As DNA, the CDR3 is TGTGCCAGCAGCGTGGGGGGGCAGGGCAATGAGCAGTTCTTC. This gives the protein CASSVGGQGNEQFF.

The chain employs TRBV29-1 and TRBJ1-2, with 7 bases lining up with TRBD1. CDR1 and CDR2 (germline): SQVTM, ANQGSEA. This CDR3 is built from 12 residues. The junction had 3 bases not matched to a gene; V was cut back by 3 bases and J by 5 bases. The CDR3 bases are TGCAGCGTTGAGGCAGGGGGTTATGGCTACACCTTC. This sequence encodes CSVEAGGYGYTF.

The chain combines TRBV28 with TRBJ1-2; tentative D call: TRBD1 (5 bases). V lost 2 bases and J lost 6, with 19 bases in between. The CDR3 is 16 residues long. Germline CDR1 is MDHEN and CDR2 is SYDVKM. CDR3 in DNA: TGTGCCAGCAGTTTAATACAGGAGCTCCGTTCGAATGGCTACACCTTC. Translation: CASSLIQELRSNGYTF.

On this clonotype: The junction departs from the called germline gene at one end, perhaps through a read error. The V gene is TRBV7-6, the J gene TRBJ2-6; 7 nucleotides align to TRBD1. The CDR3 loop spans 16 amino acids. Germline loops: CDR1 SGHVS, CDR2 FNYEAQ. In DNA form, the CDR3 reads TGTGCTAGCAGCATACCCGGGACAGCAGGGGCCAACGTCCTGACTTTC. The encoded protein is CASSIPGTAGANVLTF.

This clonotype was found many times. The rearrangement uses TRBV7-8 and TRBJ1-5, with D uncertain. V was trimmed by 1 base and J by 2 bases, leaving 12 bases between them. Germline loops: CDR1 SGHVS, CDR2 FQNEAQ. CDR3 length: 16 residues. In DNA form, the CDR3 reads TGTGCCAGCAGCTTAGGTGGCCCCCGTGGCAATCAGCCCCAGCATTTT. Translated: CASSLGGPRGNQPQHF. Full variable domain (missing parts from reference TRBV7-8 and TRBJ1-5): GAGVSQSPRYKVAKRGQDVALRCDPISGHVSLFWYQQALGQGPEFLTYFQNEAQLDKSGLPSDRFFAERPEGSVSTLKIQRTQQEDSAVYLCASSLGGPRGNQPQHFGDGTRLSIL.

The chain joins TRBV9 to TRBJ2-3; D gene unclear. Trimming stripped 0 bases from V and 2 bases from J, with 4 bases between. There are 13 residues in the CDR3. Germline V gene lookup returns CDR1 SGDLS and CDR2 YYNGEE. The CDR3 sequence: CASSVATTDTQYF. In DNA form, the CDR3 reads TGTGCCAGCAGCGTAGCCACCACAGATACGCAGTATTTT.

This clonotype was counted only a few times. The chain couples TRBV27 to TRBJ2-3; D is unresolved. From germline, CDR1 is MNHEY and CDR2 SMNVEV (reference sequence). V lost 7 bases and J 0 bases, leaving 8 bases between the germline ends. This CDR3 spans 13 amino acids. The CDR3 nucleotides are TGTGCCAGCACTTTCTCTAGCACAGATACGCAGTATTTT. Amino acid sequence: CASTFSSTDTQYF.

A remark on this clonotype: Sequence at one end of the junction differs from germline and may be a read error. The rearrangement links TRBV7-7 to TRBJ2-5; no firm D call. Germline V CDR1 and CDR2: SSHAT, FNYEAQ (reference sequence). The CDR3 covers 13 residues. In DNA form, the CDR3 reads TGTGCTAGCAGCCAGTACCTAGGGGAGACCCAGTACTTC. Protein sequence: CASSQYLGETQYF.

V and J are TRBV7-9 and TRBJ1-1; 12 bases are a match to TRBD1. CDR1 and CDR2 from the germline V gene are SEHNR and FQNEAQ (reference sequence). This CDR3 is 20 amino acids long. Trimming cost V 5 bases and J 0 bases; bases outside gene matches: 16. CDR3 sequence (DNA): TGTGCCAGCAGCACCCGTGTTCTACCGGGACAGGGGGCGATGAACACTGAAGCTTTCTTT. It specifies CASSTRVLPGQGAMNTEAFF.

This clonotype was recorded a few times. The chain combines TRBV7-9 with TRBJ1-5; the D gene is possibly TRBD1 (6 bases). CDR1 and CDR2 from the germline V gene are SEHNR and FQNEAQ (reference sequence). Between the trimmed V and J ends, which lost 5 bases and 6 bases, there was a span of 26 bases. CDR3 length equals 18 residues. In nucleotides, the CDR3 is TGTGCCAGCAGCCCCATCCCCGTACACAGGGAGGGCACTCAGCCCCAGCATTTT. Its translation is CASSPIPVHREGTQPQHF.

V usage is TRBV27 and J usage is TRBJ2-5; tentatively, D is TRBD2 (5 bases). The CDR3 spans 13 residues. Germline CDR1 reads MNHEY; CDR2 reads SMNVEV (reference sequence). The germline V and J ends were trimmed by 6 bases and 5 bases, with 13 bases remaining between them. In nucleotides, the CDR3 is TGTGCCAGCAGCCGGGGTTCTGTGGAGACCCAGTACTTC. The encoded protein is CASSRGSVETQYF.

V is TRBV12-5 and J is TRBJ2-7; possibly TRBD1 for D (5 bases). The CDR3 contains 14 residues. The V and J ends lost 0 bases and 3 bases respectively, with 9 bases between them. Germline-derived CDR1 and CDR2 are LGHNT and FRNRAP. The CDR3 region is CASGLVPGNYEQYF. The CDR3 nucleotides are TGTGCTAGTGGTTTGGTACCAGGGAACTACGAGCAGTACTTC.

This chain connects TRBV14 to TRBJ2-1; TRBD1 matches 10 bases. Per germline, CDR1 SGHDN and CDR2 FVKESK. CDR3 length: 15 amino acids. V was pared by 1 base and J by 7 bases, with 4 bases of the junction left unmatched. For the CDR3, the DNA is TGTGCCAGCAGCCAAGTAATGGGACAGGGGAATGAGCAGTTCTTC. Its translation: CASSQVMGQGNEQFF.

CDR3: CASSPPGTGGYTGELFF. The CDR3 DNA follows: TGTGCCAGCAGCCCCCCCGGGACAGGGGGCTACACCGGGGAGCTGTTTTTT. J is TRBJ2-2 and V is TRBV5-4; 12 bases match TRBD1. V dropped 4 bases and J dropped 3; count of bases not matched to a gene: 7. Per germline, CDR1 SGHNT and CDR2 YYREEE (reference sequence). There are 17 residues in the CDR3.

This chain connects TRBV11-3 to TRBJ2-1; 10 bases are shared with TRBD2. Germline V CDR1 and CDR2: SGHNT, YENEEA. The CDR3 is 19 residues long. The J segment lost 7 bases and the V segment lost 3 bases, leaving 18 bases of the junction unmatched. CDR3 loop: CASSFKEMRIGLAENEQFF. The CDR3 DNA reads TGTGCCAGCAGCTTTAAGGAAATGCGGATTGGACTAGCGGAAAATGAGCAGTTCTTC.

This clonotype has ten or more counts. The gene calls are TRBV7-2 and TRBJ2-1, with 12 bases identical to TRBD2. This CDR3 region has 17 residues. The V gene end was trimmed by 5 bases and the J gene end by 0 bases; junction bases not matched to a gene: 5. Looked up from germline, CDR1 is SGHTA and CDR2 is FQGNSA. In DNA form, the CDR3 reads TGTGCCAGCAGCCACGGACTAGCGGGGACCTCCTACAATGAGCAGTTCTTC. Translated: CASSHGLAGTSYNEQFF.

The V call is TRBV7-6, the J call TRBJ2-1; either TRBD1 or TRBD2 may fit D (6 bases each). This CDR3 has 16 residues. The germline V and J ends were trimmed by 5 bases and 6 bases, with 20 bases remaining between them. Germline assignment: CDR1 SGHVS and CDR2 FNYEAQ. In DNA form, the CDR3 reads TGTGCCAGCAGCAATACCGGGACACGGAGGGGCAATGAGCAGTTCTTC. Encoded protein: CASSNTGTRRGNEQFF.

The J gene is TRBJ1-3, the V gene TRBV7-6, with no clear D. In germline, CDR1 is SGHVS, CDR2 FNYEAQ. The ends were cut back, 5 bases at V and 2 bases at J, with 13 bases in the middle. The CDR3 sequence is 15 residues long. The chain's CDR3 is CASSPKGSPGNTIYF. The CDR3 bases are TGTGCCAGCAGCCCCAAAGGGTCCCCTGGAAACACCATATATTTT.

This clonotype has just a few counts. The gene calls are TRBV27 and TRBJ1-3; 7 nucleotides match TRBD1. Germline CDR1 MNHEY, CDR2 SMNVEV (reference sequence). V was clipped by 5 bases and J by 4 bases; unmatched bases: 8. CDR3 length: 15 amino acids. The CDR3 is CASSLTGDSGNTIYF. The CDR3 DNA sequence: TGTGCCAGCAGTCTTACAGGGGATTCCGGAAACACCATATATTTT.

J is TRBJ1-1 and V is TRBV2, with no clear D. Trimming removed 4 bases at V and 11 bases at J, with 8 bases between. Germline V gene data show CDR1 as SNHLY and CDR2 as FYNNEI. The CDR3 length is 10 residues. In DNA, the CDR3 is TGTGCCAGCAGTGGTGATAAGGCTTTCTTT. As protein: CASSGDKAFF.

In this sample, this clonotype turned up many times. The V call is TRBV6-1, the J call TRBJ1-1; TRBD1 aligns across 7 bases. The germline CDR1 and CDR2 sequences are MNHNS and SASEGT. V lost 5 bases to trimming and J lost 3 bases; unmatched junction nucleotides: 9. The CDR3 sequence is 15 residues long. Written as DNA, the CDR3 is TGTGCCAGCAGTAGACAGGGAGGGTCGTACACTGAAGCTTTCTTT. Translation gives CASSRQGGSYTEAFF.

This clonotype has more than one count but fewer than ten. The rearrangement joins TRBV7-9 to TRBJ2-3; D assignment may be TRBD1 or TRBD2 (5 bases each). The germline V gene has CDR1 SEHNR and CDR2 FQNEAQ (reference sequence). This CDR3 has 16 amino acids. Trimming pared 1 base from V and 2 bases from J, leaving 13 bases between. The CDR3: CASSLGQGDDTDTQYF. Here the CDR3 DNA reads TGTGCCAGCAGCTTAGGTCAGGGAGACGACACAGATACGCAGTATTTT.

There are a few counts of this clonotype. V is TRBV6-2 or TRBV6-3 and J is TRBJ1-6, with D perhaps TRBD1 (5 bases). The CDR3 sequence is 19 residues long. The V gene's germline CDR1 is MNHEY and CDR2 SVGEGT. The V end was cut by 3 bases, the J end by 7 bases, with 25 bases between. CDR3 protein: CASSYVREGPPMRNSPLHF. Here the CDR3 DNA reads TGTGCCAGCAGTTATGTTAGAGAGGGGCCTCCTATGCGGAATTCACCCCTCCACTTT.

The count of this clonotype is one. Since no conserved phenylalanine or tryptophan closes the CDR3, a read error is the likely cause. CDR3 in amino acids: CAISGGVFYEQYL. CDR3 nucleotides: TGTGCCATCAGTGGGGGGGTGTTCTACGAGCAGTACTTG. The rearrangement links TRBV10-3 to TRBJ2-7; tentative D call: TRBD2 (6 bases). CDR1 and CDR2 from the germline V gene are ENHRY and SYGVKD. V lost 4 bases, J lost 3 bases, and 10 bases lay in between. The CDR3 is 13 amino acids.

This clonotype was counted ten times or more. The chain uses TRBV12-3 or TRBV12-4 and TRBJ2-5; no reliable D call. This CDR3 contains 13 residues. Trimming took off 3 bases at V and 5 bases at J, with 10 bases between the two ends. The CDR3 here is CASSFVTRETQYF. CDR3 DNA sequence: TGTGCCAGCAGTTTTGTGACGAGGGAGACCCAGTACTTC.

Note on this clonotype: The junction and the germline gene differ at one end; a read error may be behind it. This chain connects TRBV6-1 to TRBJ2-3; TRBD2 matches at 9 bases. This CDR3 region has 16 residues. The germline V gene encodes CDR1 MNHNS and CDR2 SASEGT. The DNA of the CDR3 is TGTGCCAGTAGTGAACGGCGGGGGGGTAGCACAGATACGCAGTATTTT. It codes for CASSERRGGSTDTQYF.

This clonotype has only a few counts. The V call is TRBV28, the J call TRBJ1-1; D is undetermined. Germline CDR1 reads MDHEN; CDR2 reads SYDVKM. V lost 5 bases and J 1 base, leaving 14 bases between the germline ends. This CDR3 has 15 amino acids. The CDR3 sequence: CASSRIGGRNTEAFF. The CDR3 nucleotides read TGTGCCAGCAGTAGAATAGGCGGCCGGAACACTGAAGCTTTCTTT.

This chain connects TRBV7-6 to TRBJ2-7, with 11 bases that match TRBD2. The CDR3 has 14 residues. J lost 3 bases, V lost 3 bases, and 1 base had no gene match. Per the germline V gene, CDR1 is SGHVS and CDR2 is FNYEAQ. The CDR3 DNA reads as TGTGCCAGCAGCTTGGGACTAGCGGACTACGAGCAGTACTTC. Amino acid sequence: CASSLGLADYEQYF.

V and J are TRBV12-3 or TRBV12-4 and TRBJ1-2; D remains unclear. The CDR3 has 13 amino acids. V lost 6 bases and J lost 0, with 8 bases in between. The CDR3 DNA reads TGTGCCAGCAGCTTGAGGCCTAACTATGGCTACACCTTC. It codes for CASSLRPNYGYTF.